One and the same sample provided the 6 T cell receptor beta chains below, sequenced in a study of CD8+CD57+ T cells in acquired aplastic anemia. For CDR3 and TCR beta VDJ profiling, genomic DNA was the template used. TCRdb fed the reads into MiXCR, producing one record per CDR3 protein. The sample contains 160,000 or so distinct CDR3 sequences, around 52% of which appear only once. Whoever was chosen for sequencing had shown CD8+CD57+ cell expansion by flow cytometry. Sequenced material: sorted CD4+, CD8+, or CD8+CD57+ T cells (not recorded which) from PBMCs. Receptors originate from a human donor with aplastic anemia.

This chain connects TRBV12-3 or TRBV12-4 to TRBJ2-7; weak D call: TRBD1 (6 bases). The CDR3 has 14 amino acids. Trimming shortened V by 6 bases and J by 0 bases, and 12 bases separated the two germline ends. The DNA of the CDR3 is TGTGCCAGCAGCGCCGACAGGAGCTCCTACGAGCAGTACTTC. The encoded protein is CASSADRSSYEQYF.

The chain joins TRBV2 to TRBJ2-1; D remains ambiguous. The CDR3 has 14 residues. Germline CDR1 reads SNHLY; CDR2 reads FYNNEI. Trimming took 2 bases from V and 0 from J, leaving 5 bases between them. CDR3 bases: TGTGCCAGCAGTGAACAGAGCTCCTACAATGAGCAGTTCTTC. It yields the protein CASSEQSSYNEQFF.

The V gene is TRBV11-1, the J gene TRBJ2-1; 7 positions match TRBD2. Germline V CDR1 and CDR2: SGHAT, FQDESV (reference sequence). The CDR3 length is 14 residues. J was trimmed by 4 bases and V by 8 bases; bases with no gene match: 8. For the CDR3, the DNA is TGTGCCAGCGGGGGGGAAAGGGGATACAATGAGCAGTTCTTC. Translation gives CASGGERGYNEQFF.

This clonotype was seen repeatedly, ten times or more. CDR3 coding DNA: TGTGCCAGCAGCCCCAGAGCCGGGACGGCGGCCTACGAGCAGTACTTC. It specifies CASSPRAGTAAYEQYF. V is TRBV9 and J is TRBJ2-7; either TRBD1 or TRBD2 may fit D (5 bases each). Trimming left V 4 bases short and J 2 bases short, with 19 bases between. The CDR3 spans 16 residues. The V gene's germline CDR1 is SGDLS and CDR2 YYNGEE.

This chain joins TRBV20-1 and TRBJ1-1; 7 bases line up with TRBD1. V trimming: 5 bases; J trimming: 1 base; junction bases outside the gene matches: 10. This CDR3 is built from 15 residues. CDR1 DFQATT and CDR2 SNEGSKA come from the germline V gene (reference sequence). The CDR3 coding sequence is TGCAGTGCTTCAAAGACAGGGACCGCGAACACTGAAGCTTTCTTT. Translation gives CSASKTGTANTEAFF.

J is TRBJ2-3 and V is TRBV10-3, with D possibly TRBD2 on 7 matching bases. From germline, CDR1 is ENHRY and CDR2 SYGVKD. The CDR3 runs to 14 residues. Trimming took 0 bases from V and 10 from J, leaving 14 bases between them. CDR3 protein: CAISESRGPKAQYF. The DNA of the CDR3 is TGTGCCATCAGTGAGTCGCGGGGGCCCAAGGCGCAGTATTTT.